Below are 14 T cell receptor beta chains sequenced from a single sample in a study of blood T cells in healthy people across ages. Through a sample-barcoded 5' primer and a J-beta primer mix, a second PCR was run for roughly 6 to 12 cycles. TCRdb analysed the 5' RACE reads with MiXCR anew, one entry per CDR3 protein. The sample yields 1.5 million to 2 million distinct CDR3 sequences, just under 50% seen once. Input material: blood. Receptors originate from a woman between 40 and 50 years old in good health.

The chain employs TRBV5-1 and TRBJ1-2, with D perhaps matching TRBD1 (6 bases). CDR3 length: 14 residues. Germline-derived CDR1 and CDR2 are SGHRS and YFSETQ. Trimming pared 0 bases from V and 7 bases from J, leaving 13 bases between. The CDR3 reads CASSLDPTTGGYTF. The CDR3 DNA reads TGCGCCAGCAGCTTGGATCCAACGACAGGTGGCTACACCTTC. Complete variable domain (other parts from reference TRBV5-1 and TRBJ1-2): KAGVTQTPRYLIKTRGQQVTLSCSPISGHRSVSWYQQTPGQGLQFLFEYFSETQRNKGNFPGRFSGRQFSNSRSEMNVSTLELGDSALYLCASSLDPTTGGYTFGSGTRLTVV.

V gene TRBV6-2 or TRBV6-3 combines with J gene TRBJ1-1; the D is unclear. Trimming removed 2 bases at V and 5 bases at J, with 9 bases between. The CDR3 spans 13 residues. Germline lookup yields CDR1 MNHEY and CDR2 SVGEGT. This CDR3 reads CASSYVDITEAFF. The CDR3 bases are TGTGCCAGCAGTTACGTCGACATAACTGAAGCTTTCTTT.

There are a few counts of this clonotype. The chain links TRBV4-2 to TRBJ2-3, with D perhaps TRBD2 (6 bases). The CDR3 runs 14 residues. Germline V gene lookup returns CDR1 LGHNA and CDR2 YNFKEQ. V gave up 4 bases and J gave up 3 bases, with 11 bases separating them. The DNA for the CDR3 is TGTGCCAGCAGCCCGGAGGGACGAACAGATACGCAGTATTTT. This translates into CASSPEGRTDTQYF.

This chain joins TRBV7-2 and TRBJ1-2; 8 bases fit TRBD1. The CDR3 loop spans 14 amino acids. CDR1 SGHTA and CDR2 FQGNSA come from the germline V gene. Trimming at V came to 3 bases and at J to 5 bases, leaving 5 bases not matched to a gene. The CDR3 DNA sequence: TGTGCCAGCAGCTTGGTGGACAGGGATTATGGCTACACCTTC. This encodes CASSLVDRDYGYTF.

The chain combines TRBV20-1 with TRBJ2-7; no reliable D call. In germline, CDR1 is DFQATT, CDR2 SNEGSKA (reference sequence). The V gene lost 0 bases and the J gene lost 7 bases, with 7 bases spanning the gap. This CDR3 contains 11 residues. The CDR3 loop reads CSARDHREQYF. CDR3 coding DNA: TGCAGTGCTAGAGACCATAGGGAGCAGTACTTC.

DNA of the CDR3: TGTGCCAGCATGCGATTTGGGGGTCTGAATGAAAAACTGTTTTTT. Residues: CASMRFGGLNEKLFF. The chain joins TRBV25-1 to TRBJ1-4; weak D call: TRBD1 (5 bases). V was cut by 7 bases and J by 5 bases, with 17 bases left in between. Germline assignment: CDR1 MGHDK and CDR2 SYGVNS. This CDR3 contains 15 residues. Full variable domain (rest looked up from reference TRBV25-1 and TRBJ1-4): EADIYQTPRYLVIGTGKKITLECSQTMGHDKMYWYQQDPGMELHLIHYSYGVNSTEKGDLSSESTVSRIRTEHFPLTLESARPSHTSQYLCASMRFGGLNEKLFFGSGTQLSVL.

V is TRBV6-2 or TRBV6-3 and J is TRBJ1-5; no reliable D call. The CDR3 covers 13 residues. V was cut by 7 bases and J by 4 bases, with 11 bases left in between. Looked up from germline, CDR1 is MNHEY and CDR2 is SVGEGT. CDR3: CASNTRINQPQHF. The CDR3 DNA reads TGTGCCAGCAATACAAGAATAAATCAGCCCCAGCATTTT.

This clonotype was seen only once. The chain joins TRBV20-1 to TRBJ2-5; TRBD2 might be the D (6 bases). Germline CDR1 and CDR2: DFQATT and SNEGSKA (reference sequence). V was pared by 6 bases and J by 1 base, with 18 bases between. The length of the CDR3 is 15 residues. The CDR3 coding sequence is TGCAGTGCCCCGAGGGGAGGTGGGACCCAAGAGACCCAGTACTTC. It yields the protein CSAPRGGGTQETQYF.

The chain is built from TRBV7-2 and TRBJ2-3, with D tentatively TRBD2 (7 bases). The CDR3 covers 17 residues. Deletions cut 1 base from V and 6 bases from J, with 20 bases between. Germline V lookup: CDR1 SGHTA, CDR2 FQGNSA. CDR3: CASSLVGGAMGGDTQYF. CDR3 in DNA: TGTGCCAGCAGCTTAGTAGGGGGGGCTATGGGCGGGGATACGCAGTATTTT.

The chain has TRBV29-1 and TRBJ2-1; 9 positions match TRBD2. V shed 1 base, J shed 6 bases, and the junction held 4 bases outside the gene matches. The CDR3 length is 14 residues. Germline V gives CDR1 SQVTM, CDR2 ANQGSEA. The CDR3 protein is CSVEGLAGSNEQFF. CDR3 DNA sequence: TGCAGCGTTGAAGGGCTAGCGGGATCCAATGAGCAGTTCTTC.

This clonotype was observed a handful of times. The V call is TRBV14, the J call TRBJ1-2, with TRBD1 as a possible D gene (5 bases). The CDR3 is made up of 15 amino acids. Per the germline V gene, CDR1 is SGHDN and CDR2 is FVKESK. The ends were cut back, 1 base at V and 4 bases at J, with 13 bases in the middle. The CDR3 DNA is TGTGCCAGCAGCCAAGCGGGGCAATGGGCCTATGGCTACACCTTC. Amino acids: CASSQAGQWAYGYTF.

In its sample, this clonotype was seen a few times. V usage is TRBV27 and J usage is TRBJ1-1; TRBD1 matches 7 bases. V gave up 6 bases and J gave up 8 bases; unmatched junction bases: 9. The CDR3 runs to 13 residues. Germline assignment: CDR1 MNHEY and CDR2 SMNVEV (reference sequence). CDR3 sequence reads: CASSLFAGQEAFF. CDR3 DNA sequence: TGTGCCAGCAGCCTTTTTGCGGGACAGGAAGCTTTCTTT.

This rearrangement joins TRBV24-1 to TRBJ2-5; 8 nucleotides align to TRBD1. The V segment lost 3 bases and the J segment 5 bases; nucleotides outside the gene matches: 7. The CDR3 has 15 amino acids. CDR1 and CDR2 from the germline V gene are KGHDR and SFDVKD. CDR3 protein: CATSDAGQGPETQYF. CDR3 DNA sequence: TGTGCCACCAGTGATGCCGGACAGGGTCCGGAGACCCAGTACTTC.

There are a few counts of this clonotype. The chain carries TRBV7-3 and TRBJ2-5, with 9 bases matching TRBD1. The germline gives CDR1 SGHTA, CDR2 FQGTGA. This CDR3 is built from 14 residues. J was trimmed by 4 bases and V by 5 bases; bases with no gene match: 5. The CDR3, as DNA: TGTGCCAGCAGCATAGGACAGGGGTTAGAGACCCAGTACTTC. It yields the protein CASSIGQGLETQYF.